This TCR beta chain is drawn from a study of T cells after posttransplantation cyclophosphamide. The study, taken as a whole, reports: Tissue-infiltrating T cells from skin or gut overlapped little with blood T cells. After PTCy, TRB diversity resembled that of CNI/methotrexate controls. Donor-recipient repertoire similarity was low at 1-2 months, rising over year one.

Treatment was busulfan-fludarabine conditioning, a marrow graft, and cyclophosphamide on days +3 and +4. V was shortened by 4 bases and J by 4 bases, with 12 bases between the two germline ends. The CDR3 covers 13 residues. Germline CDR1 and CDR2: SGHNT and YYREEE (reference sequence). Generated by immunoSEQ multiplex PCR, the TCRdb table keeps only in-frame clones and is missing some. The table has roughly 1,400 clones, under 85% seen once. A remark on this clone: No antigen is known for it.

Sequenced material: CD4+ T cells sorted from PBMCs, taken 223 days after allogeneic stem cell transplant with posttransplant cyclophosphamide. The J gene is TRBJ2-7, the V gene TRBV5-4, with D perhaps matching TRBD2 (6 bases). The TCR originated in a female patient between 60 and 69 years old who received an allogeneic stem cell transplant from an unrelated donor, was CMV-positive, and had acute GVHD only. A subset of T cells may come from the graft donor. The chain's CDR3 is CASSPRRGYEQYF. The CDR3 DNA follows: TGTGCCAGCAGCCCCCGTCGGGGGTACGAGCAGTACTTC.